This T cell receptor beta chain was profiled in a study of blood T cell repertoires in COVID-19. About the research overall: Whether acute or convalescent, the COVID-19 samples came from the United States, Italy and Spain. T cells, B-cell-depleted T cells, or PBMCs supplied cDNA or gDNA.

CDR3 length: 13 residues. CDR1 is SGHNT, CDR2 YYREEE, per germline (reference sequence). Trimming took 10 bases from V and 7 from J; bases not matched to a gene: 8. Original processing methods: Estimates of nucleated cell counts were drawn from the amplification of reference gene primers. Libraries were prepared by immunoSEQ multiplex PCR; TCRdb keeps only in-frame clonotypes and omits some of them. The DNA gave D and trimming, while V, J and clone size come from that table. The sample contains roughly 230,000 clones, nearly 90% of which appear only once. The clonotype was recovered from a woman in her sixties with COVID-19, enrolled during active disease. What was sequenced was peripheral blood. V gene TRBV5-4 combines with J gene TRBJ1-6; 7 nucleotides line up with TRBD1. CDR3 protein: CAAKGAQNSPLHF. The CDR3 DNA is TGTGCCGCGAAGGGGGCGCAAAATTCACCCCTCCACTTT.